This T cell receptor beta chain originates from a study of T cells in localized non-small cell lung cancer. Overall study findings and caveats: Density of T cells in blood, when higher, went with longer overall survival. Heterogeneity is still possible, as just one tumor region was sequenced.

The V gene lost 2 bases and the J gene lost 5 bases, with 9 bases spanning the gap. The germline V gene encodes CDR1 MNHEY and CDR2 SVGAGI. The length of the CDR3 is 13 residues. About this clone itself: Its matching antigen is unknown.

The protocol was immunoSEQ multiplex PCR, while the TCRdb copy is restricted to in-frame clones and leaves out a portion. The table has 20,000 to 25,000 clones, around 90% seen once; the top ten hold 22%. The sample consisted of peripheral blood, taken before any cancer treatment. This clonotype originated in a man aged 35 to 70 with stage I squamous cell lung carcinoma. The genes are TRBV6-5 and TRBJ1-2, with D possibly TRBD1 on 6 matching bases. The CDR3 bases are TGTGCCAGCAGTTACAGGGGGACTTATGGCTACACCTTC. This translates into CASSYRGTYGYTF.